Each of the 29 T cell receptor beta chains below was sequenced from the same sample in a study of Ad26.COV2.S vaccination and SARS-CoV-2 variants. TCRdb's table, derived via immunoSEQ multiplex PCR, lists solely in-frame clones and lacks some. This table holds tens of thousands of clones, 65% to 90% found once. The specimen comprised peripheral blood, sampled after recovery from COVID-19. The receptors derive from a human donor who had recovered from COVID-19.

This clone came up once. The rearrangement links TRBV5-1 to TRBJ2-1, with D possibly matching TRBD1 (6 bases). Trimming stripped 5 bases from V and 0 bases from J, with 6 bases between. This CDR3 has 13 amino acids. CDR1 is SGHRS and CDR2 is YFSETQ in the germline V gene. The CDR3 region is CASRDSSYNEQFF. CDR3 nucleotides: TGCGCCAGCAGGGACAGCTCCTACAATGAGCAGTTCTTC.

Only one count was recorded for this clone. The chain couples TRBV5-1 to TRBJ1-6; a possible D gene is TRBD1 (6 bases). This CDR3 has 15 amino acids. V dropped 4 bases and J dropped 10 bases, with 18 bases sitting between them. Looked up from germline, CDR1 is SGHRS and CDR2 is YFSETQ. The CDR3 loop reads CASSGVQGSQSPLHF. The DNA for the CDR3 is TGCGCCAGCAGCGGAGTACAGGGTTCTCAGTCACCCCTCCACTTT.

The chain recombines TRBV5-1 with TRBJ1-1; D is uncertain. CDR1 SGHRS and CDR2 YFSETQ come from the germline V gene. Trimming took off 6 bases at V and 1 base at J, with 22 bases between the two ends. This CDR3 contains 17 residues. CDR3 DNA sequence: TGCGCCAGCACCCGGGGAGGGATGACACAAACGAACACTGAAGCTTTCTTT. Its translation: CASTRGGMTQTNTEAFF.

The V gene is TRBV7-8, the J gene TRBJ1-1, with D unclear. CDR3 size: 12 residues. CDR1 and CDR2 from the germline V gene are SGHVS and FQNEAQ. V gave up 8 bases and J gave up 5 bases, with 12 bases separating them. The CDR3 sequence is CASLPMGTEAFF. The CDR3, as DNA: TGTGCCAGCCTTCCGATGGGAACTGAAGCTTTCTTT.

This clone occurred once. The chain combines TRBV10-3 with TRBJ1-2; D gene ambiguous. Germline lookup yields CDR1 ENHRY and CDR2 SYGVKD. Trimming shortened V by 10 bases and J by 0 bases, and 12 bases separated the two germline ends. The CDR3 covers 13 residues. CDR3 amino acids: CASTAGANYGYTF. The DNA for the CDR3 is TGTGCCAGTACGGCCGGGGCTAACTATGGCTACACCTTC.

The V call is TRBV6-1, the J call TRBJ1-6; 8 nucleotides match TRBD1. The CDR3 has 14 amino acids. Per the germline V gene, CDR1 is MNHNS and CDR2 is SASEGT. The V segment lost 2 bases and the J segment 11 bases; nucleotides outside the gene matches: 5. The CDR3 nucleotides are TGTGCCAGCAGTGAACTACCACAGGGGGCACCCCTCCACTTT. It specifies CASSELPQGAPLHF.

This rearrangement joins TRBV29-1 to TRBJ2-1, with D perhaps given as TRBD1 or TRBD2 (5 bases each). Germline V gene data show CDR1 as SQVTM and CDR2 as ANQGSEA. Trimming pared 3 bases from V and 5 bases from J, leaving 17 bases between. This CDR3 contains 15 residues. For the CDR3, the DNA is TGCAGCGTTGATAGGACCGGGACGGGAAACAATGAGCAGTTCTTC. Protein: CSVDRTGTGNNEQFF.

J is TRBJ2-5 and V is TRBV10-1; tentative D call: TRBD2 (6 bases). The germline CDR1 and CDR2 sequences are WNHNN and SYGVQD (reference sequence). There are 13 residues in the CDR3. Trimming removed 6 bases at V and 3 bases at J, with 11 bases between. CDR3 bases: TGCGCCAGCAGGCGGGGACCAGAAGAGACCCAGTACTTC. Translating gives CASRRGPEETQYF.

The chain has TRBV10-3 and TRBJ2-7; TRBD2 aligns across 11 bases. The germline V gene encodes CDR1 ENHRY and CDR2 SYGVKD. With V trimmed by 8 bases and J by 1 base, 7 bases remained unmatched. The CDR3 has 15 residues. The CDR3 sequence is CAISGLAATSYEQYF. CDR3 nucleotides: TGTGCCATCTCGGGACTAGCGGCCACTTCCTACGAGCAGTACTTC.

CDR3 region: CASSSDPSRGYTF. The CDR3 DNA reads as TGTGCCAGCAGCTCGGACCCCTCGCGGGGCTACACCTTC. This chain connects TRBV9 to TRBJ1-2; D is uncertain. V lost 4 bases and J lost 8, with 15 bases in between. This CDR3 has 13 amino acids. Germline lookup yields CDR1 SGDLS and CDR2 YYNGEE.

In DNA form, the CDR3 reads TGTGCCAGCACTCTGGGGGGGGCTAATGAAAAACTGTTTTTT. It yields the protein CASTLGGANEKLFF. V is TRBV27 and J is TRBJ1-4; D possibly corresponds to TRBD1 (5 bases). Per germline, CDR1 MNHEY and CDR2 SMNVEV (reference sequence). With 7 bases removed from V and 3 bases from J, the gap between germline ends came to 12 bases. The CDR3 runs 14 residues.

The rearrangement joins TRBV18 to TRBJ1-2, with TRBD1 matching 8 bases. In germline, CDR1 is KGHSH, CDR2 LQKENI. J was trimmed by 7 bases and V by 6 bases; bases with no gene match: 7. The CDR3 is 13 residues long. CDR3 DNA: TGTGCCAGCTCCCCGGACAGGGATCGTGGCTACACCTTC. Translated: CASSPDRDRGYTF. Complete variable domain (other parts from reference TRBV18 and TRBJ1-2): NAGVMQNPRHLVRRRGQEARLRCSPMKGHSHVYWYRQLPEEGLKFMVYLQKENIIDESGMPKERFSAEFPKEGPSILRIQQVVRGDSAAYFCASSPDRDRGYTFGSGTRLTVV.

This clone has only a few counts. The chain links TRBV7-2 to TRBJ1-2; unclear D gene. The CDR3 has 14 residues. In germline, CDR1 is SGHTA, CDR2 FQGNSA. V lost 8 bases and J lost 4, with 17 bases in between. CDR3 in amino acids: CASGPGGRPYGYTF. CDR3 DNA sequence: TGTGCCAGCGGACCCGGCGGCCGCCCCTATGGCTACACCTTC.

This clone was found a few times. The V call is TRBV6-2 or TRBV6-3, the J call TRBJ2-1; D may be TRBD1 (6 bases). From germline, CDR1 is MNHEY and CDR2 SVGEGT. This CDR3 has 13 amino acids. The V gene lost 5 bases and the J gene lost 6 bases, with 11 bases spanning the gap. The CDR3 sequence: CASSLPRGNEQFF. DNA of the CDR3: TGTGCCAGCAGTCTCCCCAGGGGCAATGAGCAGTTCTTC.

This clone appeared a few times. The chain is built from TRBV4-1 and TRBJ1-1; D might be TRBD1 (6 bases). Trimming stripped 7 bases from V and 5 bases from J, with 17 bases between. This CDR3 is built from 14 residues. The germline gives CDR1 MGHRA, CDR2 YSYEKL. DNA for the CDR3: TGCGCCAGCATCGGACGGACAGAGGGGACTGAAGCTTTCTTT. This gives the protein CASIGRTEGTEAFF.

This clone has more than one count but fewer than ten. The chain has TRBV27 and TRBJ1-5, with TRBD1 as a possible D gene (5 bases). This CDR3 comprises 14 residues. From germline, CDR1 is MNHEY and CDR2 SMNVEV (reference sequence). V lost 0 bases to trimming and J lost 5 bases, with 8 bases between them. The CDR3 reads CASSLSTGYQPQHF. In DNA, the CDR3 is TGTGCCAGCAGTTTATCAACAGGCTATCAGCCCCAGCATTTT.

The chain is built from TRBV27 and TRBJ1-1, with D possibly being TRBD1 (5 bases). Trimming pared 4 bases from V and 8 bases from J, leaving 17 bases between. The V gene's germline CDR1 is MNHEY and CDR2 SMNVEV (reference sequence). CDR3 length: 14 residues. As DNA, the CDR3 is TGTGCCAGCAGTTACGGGGGGAGGGGCGTAGAAGCTTTCTTT. It codes for CASSYGGRGVEAFF.

The V call is TRBV5-1, the J call TRBJ1-1, with D hard to call. From germline, CDR1 is SGHRS and CDR2 YFSETQ. Trimming pared 1 base from V and 5 bases from J, leaving 12 bases between. The length of the CDR3 is 14 residues. CDR3 in DNA: TGCGCCAGCAGCTTGACCGCCAGAGGGACTGAAGCTTTCTTT. It encodes CASSLTARGTEAFF.

The V and J genes are TRBV18 and TRBJ1-1, with no clear D. The CDR3 sequence is 15 residues long. The V end was cut by 6 bases, the J end by 0 bases, with 14 bases between. From germline, CDR1 is KGHSH and CDR2 LQKENI. The CDR3 sequence: CASSPGLLMNTEAFF. In nucleotides, the CDR3 is TGTGCCAGCTCCCCGGGGTTGCTCATGAACACTGAAGCTTTCTTT.

The chain joins TRBV7-2 to TRBJ1-4; D gene unclear. The V gene's germline CDR1 is SGHTA and CDR2 FQGNSA. Trimming left V 1 base short and J 11 bases short, with 11 bases between. The CDR3 runs to 13 residues. The CDR3: CASSLGAGLKLFF. For the CDR3, the DNA is TGTGCCAGCAGCTTAGGAGCCGGCCTGAAACTGTTTTTT.

J is TRBJ2-1 and V is TRBV3-1 (or the pseudogene TRBV3-2); 12 bases agree with TRBD2. After removal of 6 bases from V and 10 bases from J, the junction contained 7 bases not matched to a gene. The CDR3 totals 14 residues. Germline V gene data show CDR1 as LGHDT and CDR2 as YNNKEL (reference sequence). CDR3 loop: CASSFGTSGYEQFF. The CDR3 bases are TGTGCCAGCAGTTTCGGGACTAGCGGGTACGAGCAGTTCTTC.

The chain links TRBV25-1 to TRBJ1-2; no clear D gene. The V end lost 4 bases, the J end lost 4 bases, and 4 bases lay between the germline ends. The CDR3 consists of 11 residues. CDR1 MGHDK and CDR2 SYGVNS come from the germline V gene. CDR3 DNA: TGTGCCAGCAGTGGGGTCTATGGCTACACCTTC. This sequence encodes CASSGVYGYTF.

The V gene is TRBV6-2 or TRBV6-3, the J gene TRBJ1-5; D unresolved. Germline CDR1 MNHEY, CDR2 SVGEGT. This CDR3 is 16 amino acids long. Between the trimmed V and J ends, which lost 2 bases and 0 bases, there was a span of 11 bases. CDR3 bases: TGTGCCAGCAGTTACCAAAGAGATTATAGCAATCAGCCCCAGCATTTT. Its translation: CASSYQRDYSNQPQHF.

This clone turned up a few times. J is TRBJ2-5 and V is TRBV25-1; D remains ambiguous. Trimming removed 6 bases from V and 1 base from J, with 9 bases in between. The CDR3 is 13 amino acids. Germline CDR1 MGHDK, CDR2 SYGVNS. The CDR3 coding sequence is TGTGCCAGCAGGGACGGATCCCAAGAGACCCAGTACTTC. Translated, it gives CASRDGSQETQYF.

The rearrangement joins TRBV10-1 to TRBJ1-1; D is perhaps TRBD1 (6 bases). Germline CDR1 and CDR2: WNHNN and SYGVQD (reference sequence). Trimming took 2 bases from V and 6 from J, leaving 10 bases between them. This CDR3 is built from 13 residues. This CDR3 reads CASSEREGAEAFF. The CDR3 nucleotides are TGCGCCAGCAGTGAGAGAGAGGGGGCTGAAGCTTTCTTT.

V is TRBV3-1 (or the pseudogene TRBV3-2) and J is TRBJ1-1; D is unclear. Trimming removed 1 base from V and 3 bases from J, with 15 bases in between. This CDR3 is built from 16 residues. CDR1 and CDR2 from the germline V gene are LGHDT and YNNKEL (reference sequence). The CDR3 region is CASSQGSGERDTEAFF. The CDR3 bases are TGTGCCAGCAGCCAAGGTTCCGGGGAGAGGGACACTGAAGCTTTCTTT.

This chain connects TRBV7-3 to TRBJ2-6; no firm D call. Germline CDR1 is SGHTA and CDR2 is FQGTGA. The CDR3 spans 19 residues. The V end lost 2 bases, the J end lost 0 bases, and 17 bases lay between the germline ends. CDR3 in amino acids: CASSLEFSGLTSGANVLTF. Here the CDR3 DNA reads TGTGCCAGCAGCTTAGAATTTTCGGGCCTTACCTCTGGGGCCAACGTCCTGACTTTC.

This rearrangement joins TRBV18 to TRBJ1-1; D is possibly TRBD1 (5 bases). V was trimmed by 2 bases and J by 0 bases, leaving 16 bases between them. Germline CDR1 and CDR2: KGHSH and LQKENI. CDR3 length equals 17 residues. The CDR3 reads CASSPKGDRPMNTEAFF. CDR3 nucleotides: TGTGCCAGCTCACCAAAGGGCGACAGACCCATGAACACTGAAGCTTTCTTT. Variable domain in full (rest from reference TRBV18 and TRBJ1-1): NAGVMQNPRHLVRRRGQEARLRCSPMKGHSHVYWYRQLPEEGLKFMVYLQKENIIDESGMPKERFSAEFPKEGPSILRIQQVVRGDSAAYFCASSPKGDRPMNTEAFFGQGTRLTVV.

This clone was found once. This chain connects TRBV7-9 to TRBJ1-4; TRBD1 might be the D (6 bases). The CDR3 has 14 amino acids. V lost 2 bases and J lost 7, with 11 bases in between. From germline, CDR1 is SEHNR and CDR2 FQNEAQ (reference sequence). CDR3 nucleotide sequence: TGTGCCAGCAGCTTACTCGCGGGGGCTGAAAAACTGTTTTTT. Its translation is CASSLLAGAEKLFF.